This T cell receptor (beta chain) stems from a study of T cells in Graves' hyperthyroidism and ophthalmopathy. Whole-study findings and limits: Within blood appeared most thyroid clonotypes that had expanded above 0.001.

J lost 5 bases, V lost 0 bases, and 20 bases had no gene match. The CDR3 is made up of 19 amino acids. Germline CDR1 SGHRS, CDR2 YFSETQ. Diagnosis of hyperthyroidism was new in patients aged 18 to 65, and its duration was under 2 months. Orbital computed tomography and thyroid ultrasound, together with serum TRAb and thyroxine and clinical symptoms, were used for diagnoses. RNA transcripts served as the template for amplifying TCR beta CDR3 regions. RT-PCR in the first round (using the HTBI primer set) targeted the TCR CDR3. MiXCR, applied by TCRdb to the multiplex PCR reads, yields one record per CDR3 protein. The sample lists hundreds of thousands of distinct CDR3 sequences, 15% to 20% seen once, with roughly a sixth in the top ten. Comments on this clonotype: Antigen: not known.

The sequence was collected from a woman between 45 and 60 years old with Graves' hyperthyroidism that later progressed to Graves' ophthalmopathy. Sequencing was carried out using blood. The chain is built from TRBV5-1 and TRBJ2-7; 7 bases map to TRBD1. DNA of the CDR3: TGCGCCAGCAGCTTGGTCCGGGACAGCTGGGAGTTTATCGGGGACGAGCAGTACTTC. It translates to CASSLVRDSWEFIGDEQYF.